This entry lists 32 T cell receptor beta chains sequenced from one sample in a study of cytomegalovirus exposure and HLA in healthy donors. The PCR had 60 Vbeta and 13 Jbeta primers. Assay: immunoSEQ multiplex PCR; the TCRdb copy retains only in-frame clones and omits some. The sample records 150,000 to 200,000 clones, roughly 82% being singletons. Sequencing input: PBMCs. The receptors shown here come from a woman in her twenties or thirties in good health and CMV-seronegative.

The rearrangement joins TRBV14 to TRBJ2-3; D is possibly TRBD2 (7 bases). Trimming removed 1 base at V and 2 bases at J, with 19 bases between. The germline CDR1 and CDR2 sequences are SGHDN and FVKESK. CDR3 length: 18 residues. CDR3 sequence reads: CASSQVKGGGGLTDTQYF. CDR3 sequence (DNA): TGTGCCAGCAGCCAAGTTAAGGGAGGCGGGGGCCTCACAGATACGCAGTATTTT.

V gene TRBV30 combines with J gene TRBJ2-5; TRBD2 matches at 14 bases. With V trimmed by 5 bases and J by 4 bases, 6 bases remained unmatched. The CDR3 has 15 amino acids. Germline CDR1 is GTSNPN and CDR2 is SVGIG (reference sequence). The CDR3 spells CAWEFGLAGGETQYF. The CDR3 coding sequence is TGTGCCTGGGAGTTTGGACTAGCGGGAGGAGAGACCCAGTACTTC.

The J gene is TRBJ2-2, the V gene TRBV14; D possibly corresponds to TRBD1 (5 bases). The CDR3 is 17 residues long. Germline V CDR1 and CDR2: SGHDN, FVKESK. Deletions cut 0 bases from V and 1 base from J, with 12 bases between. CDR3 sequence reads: CASSQDRVGWNTGELFF. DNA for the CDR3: TGTGCCAGCAGCCAAGACAGGGTCGGTTGGAACACCGGGGAGCTGTTTTTT.

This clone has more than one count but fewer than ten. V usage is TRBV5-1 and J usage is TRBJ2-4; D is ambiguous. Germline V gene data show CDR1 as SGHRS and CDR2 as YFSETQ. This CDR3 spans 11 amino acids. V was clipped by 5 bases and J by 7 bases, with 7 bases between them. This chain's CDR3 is CASRSGNIQYF. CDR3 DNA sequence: TGCGCCAGCAGGTCAGGTAACATTCAGTACTTC.

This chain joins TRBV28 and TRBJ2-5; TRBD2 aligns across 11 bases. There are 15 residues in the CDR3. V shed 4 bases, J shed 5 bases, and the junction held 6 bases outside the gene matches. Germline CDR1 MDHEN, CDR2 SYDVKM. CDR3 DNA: TGTGCCAGCAGTTCTTTAGCGGGAGGGGCGGAGACCCAGTACTTC. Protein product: CASSSLAGGAETQYF.

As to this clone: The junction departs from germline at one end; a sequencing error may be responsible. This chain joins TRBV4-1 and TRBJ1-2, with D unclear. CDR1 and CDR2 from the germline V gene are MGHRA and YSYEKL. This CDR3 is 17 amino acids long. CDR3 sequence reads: CASSQASAEAANYGYPF. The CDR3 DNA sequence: TGCGCCAGCAGCCAGGCTTCCGCTGAGGCGGCTAACTATGGCTACCCCTTC.

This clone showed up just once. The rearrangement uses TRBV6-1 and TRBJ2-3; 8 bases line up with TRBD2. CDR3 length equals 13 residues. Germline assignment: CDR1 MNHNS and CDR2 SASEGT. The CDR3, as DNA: TGTGCGGGTGGGACTAGGAGCACAGATACGCAGTATTTT. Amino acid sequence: CAGGTRSTDTQYF.

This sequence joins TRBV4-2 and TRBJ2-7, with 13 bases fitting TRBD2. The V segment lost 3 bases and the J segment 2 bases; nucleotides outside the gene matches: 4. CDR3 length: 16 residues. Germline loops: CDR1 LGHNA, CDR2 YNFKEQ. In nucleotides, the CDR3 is TGTGCCAGCAGCCAGGAACTAGCGGGAGGGGCCTACGAGCAGTACTTC. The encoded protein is CASSQELAGGAYEQYF.

Here the CDR3 reads CASSFGWRGGRSDEQFF. CDR3 DNA sequence: TGTGCCAGCAGCTTCGGGTGGCGGGGGGGCCGTTCCGATGAGCAGTTCTTC. The chain is built from TRBV5-6 and TRBJ2-1; 9 nucleotides match TRBD2. This CDR3 contains 17 residues. V lost 2 bases, J lost 8 bases, and 14 bases stayed unmatched. Germline assignment: CDR1 SGHDT and CDR2 YYEEEE.

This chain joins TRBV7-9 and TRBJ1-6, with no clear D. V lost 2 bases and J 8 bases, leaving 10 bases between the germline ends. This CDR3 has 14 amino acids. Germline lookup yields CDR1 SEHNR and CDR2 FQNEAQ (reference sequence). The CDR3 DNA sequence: TGTGCCAGCAGCTTAAACGGAGGTGATTCACCCCTCCACTTT. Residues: CASSLNGGDSPLHF.

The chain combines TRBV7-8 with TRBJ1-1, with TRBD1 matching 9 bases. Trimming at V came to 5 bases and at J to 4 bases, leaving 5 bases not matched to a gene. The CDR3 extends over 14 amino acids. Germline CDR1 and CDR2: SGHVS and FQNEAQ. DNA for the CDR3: TGTGCCAGCAGCGCGGACAGGGGAGGCACTGAAGCTTTCTTT. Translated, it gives CASSADRGGTEAFF.

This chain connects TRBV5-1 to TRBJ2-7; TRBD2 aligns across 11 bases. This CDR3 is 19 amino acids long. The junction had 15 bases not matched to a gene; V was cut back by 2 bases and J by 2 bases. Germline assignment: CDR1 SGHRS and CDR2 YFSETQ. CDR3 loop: CASSFKGALAGAGPYEQYF. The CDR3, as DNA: TGCGCCAGCAGCTTTAAAGGGGCACTAGCGGGGGCCGGCCCCTACGAGCAGTACTTC.

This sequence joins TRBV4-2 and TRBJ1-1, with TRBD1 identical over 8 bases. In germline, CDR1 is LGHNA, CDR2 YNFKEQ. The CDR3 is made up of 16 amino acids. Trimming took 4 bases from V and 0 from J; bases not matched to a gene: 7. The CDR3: CASSPEPQGVNTEAFF. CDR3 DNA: TGTGCCAGCAGCCCAGAACCACAGGGGGTGAACACTGAAGCTTTCTTT.

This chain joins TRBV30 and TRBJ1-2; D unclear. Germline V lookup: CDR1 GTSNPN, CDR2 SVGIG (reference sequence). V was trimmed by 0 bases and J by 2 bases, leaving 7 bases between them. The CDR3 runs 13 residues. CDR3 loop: CAWSVAGNYGYTF. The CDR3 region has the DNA TGTGCCTGGAGTGTAGCGGGGAACTATGGCTACACCTTC. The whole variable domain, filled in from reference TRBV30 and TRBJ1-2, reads SQTIHQWPATLVQPVGSPLSLECTVEGTSNPNLYWYRQAAGRGLQLLFYSVGIGQISSEVPQNLSASRPQDRQFILSSKKLLLSDSGFYLCAWSVAGNYGYTFGSGTRLTVV.

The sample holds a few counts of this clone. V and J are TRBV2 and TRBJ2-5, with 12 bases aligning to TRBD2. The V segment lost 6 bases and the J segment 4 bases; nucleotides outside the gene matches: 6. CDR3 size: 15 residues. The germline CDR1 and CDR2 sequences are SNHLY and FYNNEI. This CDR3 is CASRRTSGKTETQYF. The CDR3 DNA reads TGTGCCAGCAGACGGACTAGCGGGAAGACAGAGACCCAGTACTTC.

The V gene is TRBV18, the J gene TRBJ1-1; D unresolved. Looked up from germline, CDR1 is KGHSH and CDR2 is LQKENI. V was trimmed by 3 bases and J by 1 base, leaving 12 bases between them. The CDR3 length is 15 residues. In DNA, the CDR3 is TGTGCCAGCTCACCGTTTGGACTTCAGAACACTGAAGCTTTCTTT. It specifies CASSPFGLQNTEAFF.

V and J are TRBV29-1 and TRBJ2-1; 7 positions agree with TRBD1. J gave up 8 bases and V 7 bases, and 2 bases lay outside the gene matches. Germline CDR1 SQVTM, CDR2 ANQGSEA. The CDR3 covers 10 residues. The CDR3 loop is CSGTGDEQFF. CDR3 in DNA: TGCAGCGGAACAGGGGATGAGCAGTTCTTC.

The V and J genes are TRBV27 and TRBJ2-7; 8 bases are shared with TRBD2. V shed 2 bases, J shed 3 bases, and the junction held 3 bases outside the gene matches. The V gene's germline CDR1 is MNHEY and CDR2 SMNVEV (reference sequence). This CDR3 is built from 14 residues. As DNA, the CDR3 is TGTGCCAGCAGTTTACAGGGACTAGTCTACGAGCAGTACTTC. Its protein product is CASSLQGLVYEQYF.

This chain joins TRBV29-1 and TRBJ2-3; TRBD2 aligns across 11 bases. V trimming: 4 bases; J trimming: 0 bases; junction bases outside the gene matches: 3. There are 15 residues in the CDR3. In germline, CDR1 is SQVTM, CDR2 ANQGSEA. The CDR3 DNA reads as TGCAGCGTTGTGATAGCGGGAGGGAGCACAGATACGCAGTATTTT. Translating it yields CSVVIAGGSTDTQYF.

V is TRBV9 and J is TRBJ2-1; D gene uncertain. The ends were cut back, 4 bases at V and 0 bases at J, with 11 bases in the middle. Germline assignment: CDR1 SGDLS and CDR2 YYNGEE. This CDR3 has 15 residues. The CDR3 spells CASSPRVSSYNEQFF. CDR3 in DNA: TGTGCCAGCAGCCCCCGAGTAAGCTCCTACAATGAGCAGTTCTTC.

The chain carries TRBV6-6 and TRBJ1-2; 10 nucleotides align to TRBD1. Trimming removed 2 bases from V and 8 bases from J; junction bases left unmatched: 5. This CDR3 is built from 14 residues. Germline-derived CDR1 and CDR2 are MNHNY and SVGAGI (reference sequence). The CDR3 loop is CASSYGTGDKGYTF. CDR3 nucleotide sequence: TGTGCCAGCAGTTACGGGACAGGGGATAAAGGCTACACCTTC.

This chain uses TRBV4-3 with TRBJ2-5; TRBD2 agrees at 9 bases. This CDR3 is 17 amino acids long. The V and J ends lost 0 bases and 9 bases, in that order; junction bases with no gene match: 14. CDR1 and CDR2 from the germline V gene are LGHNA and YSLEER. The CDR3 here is CASSQELGSGRISAQYF. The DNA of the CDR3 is TGCGCCAGCAGCCAAGAATTGGGTAGCGGGAGAATTTCGGCCCAGTACTTC.

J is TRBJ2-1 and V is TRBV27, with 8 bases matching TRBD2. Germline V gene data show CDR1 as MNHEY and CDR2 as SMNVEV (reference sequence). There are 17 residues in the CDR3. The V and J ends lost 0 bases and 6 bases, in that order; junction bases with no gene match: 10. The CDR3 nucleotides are TGTGCCAGCAGTTTATCTCCGGGACTAGGGGTCCGCAATGAGCAGTTCTTC. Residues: CASSLSPGLGVRNEQFF.

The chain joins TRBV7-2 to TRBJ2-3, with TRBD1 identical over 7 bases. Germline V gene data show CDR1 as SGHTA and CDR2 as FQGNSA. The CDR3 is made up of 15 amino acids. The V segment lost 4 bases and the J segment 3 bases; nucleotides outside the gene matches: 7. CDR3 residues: CASSSGTALTDTQYF. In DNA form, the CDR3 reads TGTGCCAGCAGCTCGGGGACAGCCCTTACAGATACGCAGTATTTT.

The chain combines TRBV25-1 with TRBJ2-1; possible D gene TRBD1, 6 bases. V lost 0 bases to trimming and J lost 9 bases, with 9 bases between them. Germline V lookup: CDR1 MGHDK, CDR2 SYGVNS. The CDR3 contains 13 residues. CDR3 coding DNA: TGTGCCAGCAGTGAATATTTGGGGGCTGAGCAGTTCTTC. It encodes CASSEYLGAEQFF.

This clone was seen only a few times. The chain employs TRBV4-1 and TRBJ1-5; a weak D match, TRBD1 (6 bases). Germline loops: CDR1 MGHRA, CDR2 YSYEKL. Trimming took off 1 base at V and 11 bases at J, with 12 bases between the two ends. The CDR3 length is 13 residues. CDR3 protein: CASSQAVGASQHF. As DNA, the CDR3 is TGCGCCAGCAGCCAAGCGGTGGGGGCGTCCCAGCATTTT.

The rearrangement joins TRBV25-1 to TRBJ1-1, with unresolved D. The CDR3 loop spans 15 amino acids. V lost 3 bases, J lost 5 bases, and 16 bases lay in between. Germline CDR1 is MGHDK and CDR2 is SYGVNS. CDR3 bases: TGTGCCAGCAGTGATAGTTCCAAGGCGGAGACTGAAGCTTTCTTT. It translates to CASSDSSKAETEAFF.

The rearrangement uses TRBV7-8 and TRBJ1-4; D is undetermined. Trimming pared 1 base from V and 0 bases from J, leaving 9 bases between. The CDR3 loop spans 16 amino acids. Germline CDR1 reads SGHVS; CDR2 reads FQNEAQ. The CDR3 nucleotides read TGTGCCAGCAGCTTAGGGCGGCTTGCAACTAATGAAAAACTGTTTTTT. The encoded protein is CASSLGRLATNEKLFF.

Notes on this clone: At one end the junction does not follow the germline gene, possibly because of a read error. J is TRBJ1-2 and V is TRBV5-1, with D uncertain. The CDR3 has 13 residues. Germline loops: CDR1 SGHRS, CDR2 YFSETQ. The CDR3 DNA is TGCGCCAGCAGCTTTGAGGGCTCACATGGCTACCCCTTC. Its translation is CASSFEGSHGYPF.

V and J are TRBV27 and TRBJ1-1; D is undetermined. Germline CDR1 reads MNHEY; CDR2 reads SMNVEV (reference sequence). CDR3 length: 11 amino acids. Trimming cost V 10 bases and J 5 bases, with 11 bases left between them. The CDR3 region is CATGAVTEAFF. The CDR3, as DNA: TGTGCCACTGGTGCGGTGACTGAAGCTTTCTTT.

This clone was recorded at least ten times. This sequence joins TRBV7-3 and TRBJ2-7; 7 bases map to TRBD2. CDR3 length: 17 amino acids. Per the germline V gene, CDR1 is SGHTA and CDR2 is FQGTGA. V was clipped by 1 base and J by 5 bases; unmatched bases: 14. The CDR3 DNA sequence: TGTGCCAGCAGCTTAAGCCCTCTGACTAGCCGCCTTGACGAGCAGTACTTC. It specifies CASSLSPLTSRLDEQYF.

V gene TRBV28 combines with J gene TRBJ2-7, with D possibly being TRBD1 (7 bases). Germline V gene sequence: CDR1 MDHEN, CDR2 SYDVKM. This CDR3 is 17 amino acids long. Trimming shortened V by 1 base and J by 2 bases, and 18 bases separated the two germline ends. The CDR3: CASSLYLGGQGAYEQYF. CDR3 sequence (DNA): TGTGCCAGCAGTTTATATCTAGGGGGGCAGGGGGCCTACGAGCAGTACTTC.